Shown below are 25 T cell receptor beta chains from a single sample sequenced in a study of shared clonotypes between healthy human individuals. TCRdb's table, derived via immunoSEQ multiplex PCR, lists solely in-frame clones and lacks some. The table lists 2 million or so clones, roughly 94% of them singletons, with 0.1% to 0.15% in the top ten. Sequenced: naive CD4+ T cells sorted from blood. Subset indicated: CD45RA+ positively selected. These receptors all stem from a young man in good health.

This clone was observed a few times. The CDR3 DNA follows: TGTGCCAGTAGCCCAGGGGCCGGGGTGCTTGGAAAACTGTTTTTT. As protein: CASSPGAGVLGKLFF. The chain combines TRBV19 with TRBJ1-4; D possibly corresponds to TRBD1 (6 bases). V lost 6 bases to trimming and J lost 10 bases, with 21 bases between them. The germline V gene encodes CDR1 LNHDA and CDR2 SQIVND (reference sequence). This CDR3 has 15 amino acids.

The CDR3 region has the DNA TGTGCCAGCAGGTCCGGAGGGACCCAAGAGACCCAGTACTTC. It specifies CASRSGGTQETQYF. This rearrangement joins TRBV5-4 to TRBJ2-5; possible D gene TRBD2, 6 bases. The CDR3 runs 14 residues. Germline V gene lookup returns CDR1 SGHNT and CDR2 YYREEE (reference sequence). V lost 5 bases, J lost 1 base, and 12 bases lay in between.

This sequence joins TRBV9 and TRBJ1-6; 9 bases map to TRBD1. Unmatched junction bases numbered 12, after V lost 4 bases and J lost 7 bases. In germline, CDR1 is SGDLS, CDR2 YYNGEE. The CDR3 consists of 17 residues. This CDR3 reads CASSMNRGLATNSPLHF. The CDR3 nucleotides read TGTGCCAGCAGCATGAACAGGGGGCTCGCCACAAATTCACCCCTCCACTTT.

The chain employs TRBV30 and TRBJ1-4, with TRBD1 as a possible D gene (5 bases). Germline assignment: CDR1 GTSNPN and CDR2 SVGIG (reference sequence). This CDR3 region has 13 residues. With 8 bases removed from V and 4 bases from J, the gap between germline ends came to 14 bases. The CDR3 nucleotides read TGTGCCGGATTGACAGCCAATAATGAAAAACTGTTTTTT. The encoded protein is CAGLTANNEKLFF.

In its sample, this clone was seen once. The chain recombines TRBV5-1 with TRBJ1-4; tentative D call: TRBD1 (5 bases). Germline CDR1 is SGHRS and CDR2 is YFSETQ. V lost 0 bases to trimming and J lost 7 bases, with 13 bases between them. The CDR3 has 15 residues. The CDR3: CASSLAGGAGEKLFF. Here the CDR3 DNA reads TGCGCCAGCAGCTTGGCCGGTGGGGCCGGTGAAAAACTGTTTTTT.

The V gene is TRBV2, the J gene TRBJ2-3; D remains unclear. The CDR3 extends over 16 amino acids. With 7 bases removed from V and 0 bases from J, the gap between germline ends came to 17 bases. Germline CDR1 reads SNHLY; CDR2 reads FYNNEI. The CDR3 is CASKRGGAVSTDTQYF. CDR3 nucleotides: TGTGCCAGCAAAAGAGGTGGCGCCGTGAGCACAGATACGCAGTATTTT.

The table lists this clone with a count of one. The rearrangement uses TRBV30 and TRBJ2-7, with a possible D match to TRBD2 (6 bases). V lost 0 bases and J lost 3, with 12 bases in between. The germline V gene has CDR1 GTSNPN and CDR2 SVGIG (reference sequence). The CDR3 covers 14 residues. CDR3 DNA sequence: TGTGCCTGGAGTGTACGGGACTTGGACTACGAGCAGTACTTC. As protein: CAWSVRDLDYEQYF.

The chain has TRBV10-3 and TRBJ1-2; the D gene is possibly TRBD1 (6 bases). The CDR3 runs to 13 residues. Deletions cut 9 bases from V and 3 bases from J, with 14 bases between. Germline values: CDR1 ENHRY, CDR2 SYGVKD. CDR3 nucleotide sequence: TGTGCCATTACGGACAGCTACTACTATGGCTACACCTTC. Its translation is CAITDSYYYGYTF.

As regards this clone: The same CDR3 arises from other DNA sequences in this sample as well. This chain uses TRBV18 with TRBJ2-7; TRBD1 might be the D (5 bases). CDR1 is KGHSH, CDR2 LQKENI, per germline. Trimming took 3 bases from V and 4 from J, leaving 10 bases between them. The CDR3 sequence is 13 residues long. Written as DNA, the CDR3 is TGTGCCAGCTCACCGCAGGGATTGTACGAGCAGTACTTC. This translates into CASSPQGLYEQYF.

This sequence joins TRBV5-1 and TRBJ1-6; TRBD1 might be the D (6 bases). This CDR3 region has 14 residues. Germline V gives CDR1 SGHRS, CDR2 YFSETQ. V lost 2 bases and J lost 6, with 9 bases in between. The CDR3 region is CASSFTGRNSPLHF. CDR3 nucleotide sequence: TGCGCCAGCAGCTTCACAGGGCGTAATTCACCCCTCCACTTT.

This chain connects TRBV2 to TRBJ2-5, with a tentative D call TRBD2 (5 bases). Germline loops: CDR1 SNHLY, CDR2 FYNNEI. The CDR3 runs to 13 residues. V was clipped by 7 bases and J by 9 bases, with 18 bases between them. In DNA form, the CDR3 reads TGTGCCAGCATGAGGACGGCCCCGGGGTCCCAGTACTTC. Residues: CASMRTAPGSQYF.

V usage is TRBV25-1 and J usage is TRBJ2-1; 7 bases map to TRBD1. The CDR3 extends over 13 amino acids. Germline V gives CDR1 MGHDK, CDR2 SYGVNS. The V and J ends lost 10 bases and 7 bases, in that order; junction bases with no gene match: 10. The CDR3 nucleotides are TGTGCCACGACAGGGAGTGTAACGAATGAGCAGTTCTTC. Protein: CATTGSVTNEQFF. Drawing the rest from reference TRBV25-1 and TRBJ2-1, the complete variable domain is EADIYQTPRYLVIGTGKKITLECSQTMGHDKMYWYQQDPGMELHLIHYSYGVNSTEKGDLSSESTVSRIRTEHFPLTLESARPSHTSQYLCATTGSVTNEQFFGPGTRLTVL.

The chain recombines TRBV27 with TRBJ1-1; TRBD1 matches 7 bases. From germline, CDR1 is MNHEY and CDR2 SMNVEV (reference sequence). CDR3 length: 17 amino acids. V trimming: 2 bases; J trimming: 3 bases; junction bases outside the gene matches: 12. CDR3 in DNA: TGTGCCAGCAGTTTAGGGACAGTTCCAACGCGGGACACTGAAGCTTTCTTT. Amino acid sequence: CASSLGTVPTRDTEAFF.

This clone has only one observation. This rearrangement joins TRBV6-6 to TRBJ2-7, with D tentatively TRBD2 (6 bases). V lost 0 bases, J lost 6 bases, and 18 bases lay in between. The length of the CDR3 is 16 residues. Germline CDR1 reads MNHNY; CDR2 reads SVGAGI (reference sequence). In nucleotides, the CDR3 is TGTGCCAGCAGTTACTCTAAGGAGGGAGTGGTCCTCGAGCAGTACTTC. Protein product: CASSYSKEGVVLEQYF.

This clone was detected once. The CDR3 nucleotides are TGCGCCAGCAGCCATCTCCGGGGGGCTTCGACCTACAATGAGCAGTTCTTC. It translates to CASSHLRGASTYNEQFF. The chain employs TRBV4-1 and TRBJ2-1; D is perhaps TRBD2 (7 bases). This CDR3 comprises 17 residues. The germline V and J ends were trimmed by 3 bases and 2 bases, with 17 bases remaining between them. The V gene's germline CDR1 is MGHRA and CDR2 YSYEKL.

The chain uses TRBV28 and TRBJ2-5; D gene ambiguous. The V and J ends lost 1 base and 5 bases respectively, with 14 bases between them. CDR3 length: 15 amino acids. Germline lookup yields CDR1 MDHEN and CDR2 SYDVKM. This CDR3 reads CASSLLSLLGETQYF. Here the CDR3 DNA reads TGTGCCAGCAGTTTATTATCTTTGTTAGGGGAGACCCAGTACTTC.

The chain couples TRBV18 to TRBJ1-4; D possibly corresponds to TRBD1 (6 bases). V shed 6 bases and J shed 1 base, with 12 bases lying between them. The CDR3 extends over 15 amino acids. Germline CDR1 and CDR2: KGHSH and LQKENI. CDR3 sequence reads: CASSPLQGTNEKLFF. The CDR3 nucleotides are TGTGCCAGCTCGCCCCTACAGGGAACTAATGAAAAACTGTTTTTT.

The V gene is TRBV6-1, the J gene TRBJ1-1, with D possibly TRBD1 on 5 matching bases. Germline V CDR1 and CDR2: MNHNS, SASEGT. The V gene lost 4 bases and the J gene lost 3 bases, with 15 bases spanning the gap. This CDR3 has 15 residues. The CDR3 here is CASSGEVGRDTEAFF. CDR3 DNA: TGTGCCAGCAGTGGGGAGGTTGGCAGGGACACTGAAGCTTTCTTT.

Here the CDR3 reads CASSINLRASNYGYTF. CDR3 DNA sequence: TGTGCCAGTAGTATAAATTTGAGGGCCTCTAACTATGGCTACACCTTC. The rearrangement uses TRBV19 and TRBJ1-2; D uncertain. Germline V lookup: CDR1 LNHDA, CDR2 SQIVND (reference sequence). V gave up 2 bases and J gave up 0 bases, with 13 bases separating them. The CDR3 runs 16 residues.

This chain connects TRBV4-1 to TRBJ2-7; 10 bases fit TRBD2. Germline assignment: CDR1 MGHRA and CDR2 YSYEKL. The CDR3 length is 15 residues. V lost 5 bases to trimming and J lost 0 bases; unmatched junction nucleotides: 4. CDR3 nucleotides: TGCGCCAGCAGCGTACTAGCGGGGAGCTCCTACGAGCAGTACTTC. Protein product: CASSVLAGSSYEQYF.

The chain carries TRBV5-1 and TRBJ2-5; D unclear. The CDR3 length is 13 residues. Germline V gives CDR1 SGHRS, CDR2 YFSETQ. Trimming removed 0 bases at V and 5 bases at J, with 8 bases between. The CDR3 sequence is CASSLGSAETQYF. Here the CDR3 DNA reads TGCGCCAGCAGCTTGGGGTCGGCGGAGACCCAGTACTTC.

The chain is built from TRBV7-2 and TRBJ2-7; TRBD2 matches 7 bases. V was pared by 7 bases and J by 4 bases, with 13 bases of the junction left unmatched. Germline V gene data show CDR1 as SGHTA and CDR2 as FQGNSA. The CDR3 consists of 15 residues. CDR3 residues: CASNSFQREAYEQYF. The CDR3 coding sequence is TGTGCCAGCAATTCTTTTCAGCGGGAAGCGTACGAGCAGTACTTC.

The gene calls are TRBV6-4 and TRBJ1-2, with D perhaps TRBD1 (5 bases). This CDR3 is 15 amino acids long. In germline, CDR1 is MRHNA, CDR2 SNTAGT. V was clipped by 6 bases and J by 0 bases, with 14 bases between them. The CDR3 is CASREEAGANYGYTF. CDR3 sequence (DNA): TGTGCCAGCAGGGAAGAGGCGGGGGCTAACTATGGCTACACCTTC.

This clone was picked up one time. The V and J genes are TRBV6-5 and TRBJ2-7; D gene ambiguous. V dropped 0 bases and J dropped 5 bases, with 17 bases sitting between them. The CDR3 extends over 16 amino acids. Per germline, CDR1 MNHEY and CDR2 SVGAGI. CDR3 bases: TGTGCCAGCAGTTACTCGACTGCTAGTAGAGGCCACGAGCAGTACTTC. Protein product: CASSYSTASRGHEQYF.

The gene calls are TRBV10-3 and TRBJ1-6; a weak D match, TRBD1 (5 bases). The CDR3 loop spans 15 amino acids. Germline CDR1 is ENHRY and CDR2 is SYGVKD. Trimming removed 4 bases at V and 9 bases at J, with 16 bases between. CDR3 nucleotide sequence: TGTGCCATCAGTGTGGCCGGCAGGGAAGGTTCACCCCTCCACTTT. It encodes CAISVAGREGSPLHF.